The T cell receptor (beta chain) described here comes from a study of post-analysis software for immune sequencing data. Across the study: Patients with relapsing-remitting, secondary progressive and progressive-relapsing multiple sclerosis courses were all represented. General study points: In multiple sclerosis, normalized Chao1 diversity was significantly below that of controls. Under F measure analysis, samples from one preparation batch co-clustered strongly. In patients, a few TRBV segments were more frequent than in controls, with TRBV5-6, TRBV5-1 and TRBV20-1 among them.

V was pared by 3 bases and J by 2 bases, with 13 bases between. Germline CDR1 and CDR2: SEHNR and FQNEAQ (reference sequence). CDR3 length: 15 residues. Unique molecular identifiers were present in the TCR beta cDNA libraries. Between about 0.85 and 11 million T cells gave rise to some 520,000 cDNA molecules. Using its own MiXCR run on the PCR reads, TCRdb lists one record per CDR3 protein. The data hold about 820,000 distinct CDR3 sequences, with 53% observed a single time. Regarding this clonotype: The antigen remains unidentified.

The sequencing input was blood. The receptor's source is a girl between 10 and 17 years old with multiple sclerosis. The V gene is TRBV7-9, the J gene TRBJ1-2, with D perhaps TRBD1 (6 bases). CDR3 in amino acids: CASSLDSLQNYGYTF. CDR3 nucleotide sequence: TGTGCCAGCAGCTTGGACAGCCTACAGAACTATGGCTACACCTTC.